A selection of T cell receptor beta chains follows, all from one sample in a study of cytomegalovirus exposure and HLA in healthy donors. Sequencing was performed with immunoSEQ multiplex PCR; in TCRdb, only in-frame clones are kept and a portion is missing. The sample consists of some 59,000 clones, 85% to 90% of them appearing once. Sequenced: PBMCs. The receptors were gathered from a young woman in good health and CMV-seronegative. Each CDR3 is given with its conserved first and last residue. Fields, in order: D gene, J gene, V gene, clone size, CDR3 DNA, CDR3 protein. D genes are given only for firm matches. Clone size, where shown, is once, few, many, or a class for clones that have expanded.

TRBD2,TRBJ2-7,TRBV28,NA,TGTGCCAGCAGTTCAAAACGAGGGGCTAGCGGGAAGTACGAGCAGTACTTC,CASSSKRGASGKYEQYF
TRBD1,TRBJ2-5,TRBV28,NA,TGTGCCAGCAGCAGGGACAGGGGCCCAGAGACCCAGTACTTC,CASSRDRGPETQYF
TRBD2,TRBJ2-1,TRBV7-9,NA,TGTGCCAGCAGCTTAGGGGGACTAGCGGTATACAATGAGCAGTTCTTC,CASSLGGLAVYNEQFF
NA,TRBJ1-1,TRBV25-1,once,TGTGCCAGCAGTGTGGCGGGTAACACTGAAGCTTTCTTT,CASSVAGNTEAFF
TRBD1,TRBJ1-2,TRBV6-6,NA,TGTGCCAGCAGTACTACGACAGGGGGCAACTATGGCTACACCTTC,CASSTTTGGNYGYTF
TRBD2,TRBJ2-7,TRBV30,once,TGTGCCTGGAGTGACGGGACTAGCGGGCGCGAGCAGTACTTC,CAWSDGTSGREQYF
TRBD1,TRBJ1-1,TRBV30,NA,TGTGCCTGGGTGGGACAGGGGGCCACTGAAGCTTTCTTT,CAWVGQGATEAFF
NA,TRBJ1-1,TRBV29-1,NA,TGCAGCGTTGACCAGTACACTGAAGCTTTCTTT,CSVDQYTEAFF
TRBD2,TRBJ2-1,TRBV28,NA,TGTGCCAGCAGTATGCCGGGACTAGCGGGGCTCTTC,CASSMPGLAGLF
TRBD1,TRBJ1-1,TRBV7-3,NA,TGTGCCAGCAGCTTGGGTGACAGGGAGTCCCGCAACACTGAAGCTTTCTTT,CASSLGDRESRNTEAFF
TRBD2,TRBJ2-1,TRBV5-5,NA,TGTGCCAGCAGCTTTGGGACTAGCGGGGGGGTCTCCTACAATGAGCAGTTCTTC,CASSFGTSGGVSYNEQFF
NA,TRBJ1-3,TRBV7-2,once,TGTGCCAGCAGCACTCCTACAGGGACTGGAAACACCATATATTTT,CASSTPTGTGNTIYF
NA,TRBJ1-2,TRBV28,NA,TGTGCCAGCAGTTACGCCCAGGGTGAGGGCTACACCTTC,CASSYAQGEGYTF
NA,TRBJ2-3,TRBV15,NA,TGTGCCACCAGCGATCGGACAGACACAGATACGCAGTATTTT,CATSDRTDTDTQYF